This entry lists 26 T cell receptor beta chains sequenced from one sample in a study of blood T cells in healthy people across ages. The use of a sample-barcoded 5' primer and a J-beta primer mix characterized a second PCR of roughly 6 to 12 cycles. TCRdb re-analysed the 5' RACE reads in MiXCR, keeping a single row per CDR3 protein. This sample has 750,000 or so distinct CDR3 sequences, with 25% found just once. These data also formed part of another study, on T cells of mothers and their children.

The sequenced sample was blood. These receptors were collected from a boy between 10 and 17 years old in good health.

This clonotype was detected only a few times. This chain uses TRBV20-1 with TRBJ1-2; D is undetermined. Germline V CDR1 and CDR2: DFQATT, SNEGSKA (reference sequence). The CDR3 is 15 amino acids. Between the trimmed V and J ends, which lost 0 bases and 4 bases, there was a span of 15 bases. The CDR3 protein is CSARDSRQLSYGYTF. As DNA, the CDR3 is TGCAGTGCTAGAGATTCCCGTCAGCTTAGCTATGGCTACACCTTC.

The rearrangement uses TRBV7-9 and TRBJ2-1, with TRBD2 identical over 8 bases. Germline lookup yields CDR1 SEHNR and CDR2 FQNEAQ (reference sequence). The CDR3 is 16 amino acids. The trim removed 3 bases at V and 5 bases at J, leaving 9 bases unmatched. This CDR3 reads CASSFSASGGHNEQFF. CDR3 bases: TGTGCCAGCAGCTTTTCCGCATCGGGGGGGCACAATGAGCAGTTCTTC. The full variable domain, with the rest looked up from reference TRBV7-9 and TRBJ2-1, is DTGVSQNPRHKITKRGQNVTFRCDPISEHNRLYWYRQTLGQGPEFLTYFQNEAQLEKSRLLSDRFSAERPKGSFSTLEIQRTEQGDSAMYLCASSFSASGGHNEQFFGPGTRLTVL.

This CDR3 reads CSASRGGGRNEQFF. The CDR3 DNA is TGCAGTGCTAGTCGGGGGGGGGGCCGCAATGAGCAGTTCTTC. V usage is TRBV20-1 and J usage is TRBJ2-1, with 8 bases identical to TRBD2. The junction had 7 bases not matched to a gene; V was cut back by 3 bases and J by 6 bases. The CDR3 sequence is 14 residues long. The germline CDR1 and CDR2 sequences are DFQATT and SNEGSKA (reference sequence).

The V call is TRBV6-2 or TRBV6-3, the J call TRBJ2-7; 10 nucleotides agree with TRBD1. V trimming: 5 bases; J trimming: 6 bases; junction bases outside the gene matches: 13. The CDR3 runs to 16 residues. CDR1 MNHEY and CDR2 SVGEGT come from the germline V gene. The CDR3 spells CASSTWDRGPSSEQYF. The CDR3, as DNA: TGTGCCAGCAGTACCTGGGACAGGGGTCCGTCGAGCGAGCAGTACTTC.

This chain uses TRBV5-1 with TRBJ2-1; TRBD1 agrees at 8 bases. V was pared by 0 bases and J by 10 bases, with 3 bases of the junction left unmatched. Germline CDR1 is SGHRS and CDR2 is YFSETQ. The CDR3 covers 13 residues. The DNA of the CDR3 is TGCGCCAGCAGCTTGGGGCAGGGGGCCGAGCAGTTCTTC. Translating gives CASSLGQGAEQFF.

This clonotype appeared a few times. The chain couples TRBV5-1 to TRBJ2-7; D call uncertain. CDR3 length: 14 amino acids. Trimming took off 0 bases at V and 3 bases at J, with 10 bases between the two ends. Germline CDR1 SGHRS, CDR2 YFSETQ. The CDR3 DNA reads TGCGCCAGCAGCTTGGATGGCTTCAACTACGAGCAGTACTTC. This gives the protein CASSLDGFNYEQYF.

V and J are TRBV12-2 and TRBJ2-1; TRBD2, the table's D call, lacks a check against the DNA. TRBV12-2 is a documented pseudogene. CDR3 length: 15 residues. The CDR3 coding sequence is TGTGCAAGTCGCTTACTAGCGGGGGCCTACAATGAGCAGTTCTTC. It is translated as CASRLLAGAYNEQFF.

This clonotype was observed a handful of times. The chain uses TRBV11-2 and TRBJ2-1, with 7 bases identical to TRBD2. From germline, CDR1 is SGHAT and CDR2 FQNNGV. The CDR3 is 17 amino acids. Unmatched junction bases numbered 11, after V lost 5 bases and J lost 1 base. The CDR3 DNA is TGTGCCAGCAGCCGAACGGGGGGATCCTTGTCCTACAATGAGCAGTTCTTC. Translated: CASSRTGGSLSYNEQFF.

This clonotype turned up a few times. This sequence joins TRBV4-3 and TRBJ1-5; TRBD1 agrees at 7 bases. This CDR3 region has 18 residues. The V gene end was trimmed by 0 bases and the J gene end by 0 bases; junction bases not matched to a gene: 8. CDR1 LGHNA and CDR2 YSLEER come from the germline V gene. CDR3 DNA sequence: TGCGCCAGCAGCCAAGATGGGGACAGATCTTATAGCAATCAGCCCCAGCATTTT. Amino acids: CASSQDGDRSYSNQPQHF.

This chain connects TRBV7-9 to TRBJ2-5; no definite D call. Deletions cut 3 bases from V and 2 bases from J, with 10 bases between. Germline V gene sequence: CDR1 SEHNR, CDR2 FQNEAQ (reference sequence). This CDR3 comprises 14 residues. CDR3 sequence reads: CASSFPIGQETQYF. CDR3 nucleotide sequence: TGTGCCAGCAGCTTTCCCATTGGGCAAGAGACCCAGTACTTC.

This clonotype has a handful of counts. This chain's CDR3 is CASSTGYLQETQYF. CDR3 in DNA: TGTGCCAGCAGCACCGGATACCTTCAAGAGACCCAGTACTTC. The chain combines TRBV7-9 with TRBJ2-5; D gene unclear. Trimming cost V 5 bases and J 2 bases, with 12 bases left between them. The length of the CDR3 is 14 residues. Germline-derived CDR1 and CDR2 are SEHNR and FQNEAQ (reference sequence).

This sequence joins TRBV4-2 and TRBJ2-5; no clear D. CDR3 length equals 16 residues. Trimming removed 0 bases at V and 2 bases at J, with 13 bases between. Germline V gives CDR1 LGHNA, CDR2 YNFKEQ. For the CDR3, the DNA is TGTGCCAGCAGCCAAGATCTGCAGGAGAAGCAAGAGACCCAGTACTTC. Translation gives CASSQDLQEKQETQYF.

The gene calls are TRBV9 and TRBJ2-1; D perhaps matches TRBD1 (6 bases). TRBJ2-7 explains the end of the DNA better; the J call may be wrong. This CDR3 has 15 residues. CDR1 and CDR2 (germline): SGDLS, YYNGEE. CDR3 sequence reads: CASSVGQSFNYEQYF. The CDR3 nucleotides are TGTGCCAGCAGCGTGGGACAATCCTTTAACTACGAGCAGTACTTC.

The V gene is TRBV20-1, the J gene TRBJ2-1; TRBD2 matches at 7 bases. Matching the DNA end better, TRBJ2-7 makes the J call doubtful. Germline V lookup: CDR1 DFQATT, CDR2 SNEGSKA (reference sequence). This CDR3 is built from 14 residues. The CDR3 sequence: CSASRAGTSYEQYF. The CDR3, as DNA: TGCAGTGCTAGTCGAGCGGGGACCTCCTACGAGCAGTACTTC.

The chain uses TRBV6-5 and TRBJ2-5, with D possibly TRBD2 on 5 matching bases. The CDR3 length is 15 residues. Germline V CDR1 and CDR2: MNHEY, SVGAGI. V dropped 6 bases and J dropped 1 base, with 15 bases sitting between them. CDR3: CASSPLEERQETQYF. CDR3 coding DNA: TGTGCCAGCAGCCCACTAGAAGAGCGCCAAGAGACCCAGTACTTC.

The chain is built from TRBV12-3 or TRBV12-4 and TRBJ2-7; TRBD2 matches at 7 bases. V shed 8 bases, J shed 2 bases, and the junction held 9 bases outside the gene matches. The CDR3 length is 14 residues. This CDR3 is CASSPRGSTYEQYF. The CDR3 region has the DNA TGTGCCAGCTCACCCCGCGGGAGTACCTACGAGCAGTACTTC.

This clonotype has only a few counts. The chain uses TRBV7-2 and TRBJ2-3; the match to TRBD2 covers 8 bases. CDR1 is SGHTA and CDR2 is FQGNSA in the germline V gene. This CDR3 has 14 residues. V shed 7 bases, J shed 6 bases, and the junction held 9 bases outside the gene matches. The CDR3 region is CASKRTGGVDTQYF. The CDR3 bases are TGTGCCAGCAAGAGAACGGGAGGGGTCGATACGCAGTATTTT.

This clonotype showed up just once. The V and J genes are TRBV7-8 and TRBJ2-7; D is ambiguous. CDR1 and CDR2 from the germline V gene are SGHVS and FQNEAQ. V lost 2 bases and J 2 bases, leaving 13 bases between the germline ends. The CDR3 is 15 amino acids. The CDR3 nucleotides read TGTGCCAGCAGCTTATGCGCGATGGGTGCCTACGAGCAGTACTTC. As protein: CASSLCAMGAYEQYF.

J is TRBJ2-5 and V is TRBV7-8; D unclear. Germline V lookup: CDR1 SGHVS, CDR2 FQNEAQ. CDR3 length: 17 amino acids. Trimming pared 4 bases from V and 0 bases from J, leaving 18 bases between. CDR3 in amino acids: CASSSPRPTWDQETQYF. The CDR3 region has the DNA TGTGCCAGCAGCTCCCCTCGACCGACGTGGGACCAAGAGACCCAGTACTTC. Supplemented by reference TRBV7-8 and TRBJ2-5, the full variable domain reads GAGVSQSPRYKVAKRGQDVALRCDPISGHVSLFWYQQALGQGPEFLTYFQNEAQLDKSGLPSDRFFAERPEGSVSTLKIQRTQQEDSAVYLCASSSPRPTWDQETQYFGPGTRLLVL.

The rearrangement joins TRBV5-1 to TRBJ2-5; 7 bases agree with TRBD2. Germline loops: CDR1 SGHRS, CDR2 YFSETQ. V was pared by 5 bases and J by 3 bases, with 4 bases of the junction left unmatched. The CDR3 has 13 residues. CDR3: CASRASGKETQYF. The CDR3 bases are TGCGCCAGCAGAGCTAGCGGCAAAGAGACCCAGTACTTC.

V usage is TRBV7-6 and J usage is TRBJ2-5; D might be TRBD2 (5 bases). The CDR3 runs to 15 residues. The germline V and J ends were trimmed by 5 bases and 5 bases, with 18 bases remaining between them. CDR1 and CDR2 from the germline V gene are SGHVS and FNYEAQ. This chain's CDR3 is CASSPQVPGEETQYF. For the CDR3, the DNA is TGTGCCAGCAGCCCCCAAGTCCCTGGGGAGGAGACCCAGTACTTC.

V usage is TRBV5-1 and J usage is TRBJ2-1, with D possibly being TRBD2 (6 bases). Germline V gene data show CDR1 as SGHRS and CDR2 as YFSETQ. V was clipped by 3 bases and J by 6 bases, with 13 bases between them. The CDR3 contains 14 residues. The CDR3, as DNA: TGCGCCAGCAGCTGGGGACTGAACCTCAATGAGCAGTTCTTC. Its translation: CASSWGLNLNEQFF.

The chain combines TRBV7-9 with TRBJ2-2, with a weak D call TRBD1 (5 bases). Germline V gene data show CDR1 as SEHNR and CDR2 as FQNEAQ (reference sequence). The CDR3 is 15 amino acids. Between the trimmed V and J ends, which lost 4 bases and 3 bases, there was a span of 12 bases. The CDR3 bases are TGTGCCAGCAGCTCGATGGGGCCCGACACCGGGGAGCTGTTTTTT. It codes for CASSSMGPDTGELFF.

The rearrangement uses TRBV5-5 and TRBJ2-1; 10 bases align to TRBD2. Germline V CDR1 and CDR2: SGHKS, YYEKEE (reference sequence). V was clipped by 0 bases and J by 15 bases; unmatched bases: 12. The length of the CDR3 is 15 residues. CDR3 nucleotide sequence: TGTGCCAGCAGCTTGGGTGGAGGGCTAGCGGGAGTTGGGTTCTTC. Translated: CASSLGGGLAGVGFF.

This CDR3 reads CASSRRRLGDTQYF. CDR3 nucleotides: TGCGCCAGCAGCCGCCGGAGGTTAGGAGATACGCAGTATTTT. The chain joins TRBV5-1 to TRBJ2-3, with D possibly matching TRBD2 (5 bases). V was clipped by 4 bases and J by 5 bases, with 14 bases between them. The CDR3 length is 14 residues. Germline-derived CDR1 and CDR2 are SGHRS and YFSETQ.

As for this clonotype: Germline and junction disagree at one end, which may indicate a read error. The chain uses TRBV7-9 and TRBJ2-5; 12 bases line up with TRBD1. CDR3 length: 19 residues. In germline, CDR1 is SEHNR, CDR2 FQNEAQ (reference sequence). This chain's CDR3 is CASSLGGTGGPWLQEAHYF. CDR3 sequence (DNA): TGTGCCAGCAGCTTAGGGGGGACAGGGGGCCCCTGGCTCCAAGAGGCCCATTACTTC.